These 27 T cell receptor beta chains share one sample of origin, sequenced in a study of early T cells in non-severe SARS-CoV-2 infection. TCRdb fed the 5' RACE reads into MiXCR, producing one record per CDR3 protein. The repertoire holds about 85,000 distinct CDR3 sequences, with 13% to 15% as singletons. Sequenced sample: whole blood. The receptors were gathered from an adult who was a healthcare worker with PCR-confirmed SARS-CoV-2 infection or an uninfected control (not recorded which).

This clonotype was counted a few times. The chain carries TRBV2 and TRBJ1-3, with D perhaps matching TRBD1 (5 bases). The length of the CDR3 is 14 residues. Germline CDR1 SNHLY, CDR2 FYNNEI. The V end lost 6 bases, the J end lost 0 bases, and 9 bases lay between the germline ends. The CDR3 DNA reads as TGTGCCAGCAGAGACAGAAGCTCTGGAAACACCATATATTTT. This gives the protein CASRDRSSGNTIYF.

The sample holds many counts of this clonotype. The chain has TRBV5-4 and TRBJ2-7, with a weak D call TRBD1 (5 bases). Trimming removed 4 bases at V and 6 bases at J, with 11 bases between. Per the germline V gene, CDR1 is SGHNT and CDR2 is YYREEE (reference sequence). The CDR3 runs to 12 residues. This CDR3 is CASSRQISEQYF. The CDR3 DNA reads TGTGCCAGCAGCCGACAGATATCCGAGCAGTACTTC.

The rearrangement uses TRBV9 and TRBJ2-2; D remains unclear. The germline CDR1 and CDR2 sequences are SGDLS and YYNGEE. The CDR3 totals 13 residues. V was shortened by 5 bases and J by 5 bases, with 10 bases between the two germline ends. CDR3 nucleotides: TGTGCCAGCAGGGGTACATTAACCGGGGAGCTGTTTTTT. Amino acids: CASRGTLTGELFF.

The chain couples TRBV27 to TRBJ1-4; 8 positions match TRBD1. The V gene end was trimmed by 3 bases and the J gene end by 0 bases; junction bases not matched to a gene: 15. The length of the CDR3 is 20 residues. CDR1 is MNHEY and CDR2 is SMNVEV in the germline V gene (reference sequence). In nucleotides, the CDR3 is TGTGCCAGCAGTTTCCCGGACAGGGAGGTATTCCGAACAACTAATGAAAAACTGTTTTTT. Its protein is CASSFPDREVFRTTNEKLFF.

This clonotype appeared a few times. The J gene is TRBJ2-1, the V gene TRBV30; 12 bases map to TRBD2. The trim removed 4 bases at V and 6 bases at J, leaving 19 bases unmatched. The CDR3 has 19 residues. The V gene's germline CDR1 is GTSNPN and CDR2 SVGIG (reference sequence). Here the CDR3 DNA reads TGTGCCTGGACTATTGAATTACCTTCTCTAGCGGGAGGGTTCAATGAGCAGTTCTTC. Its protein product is CAWTIELPSLAGGFNEQFF. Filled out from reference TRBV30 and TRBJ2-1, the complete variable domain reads SQTIHQWPATLVQPVGSPLSLECTVEGTSNPNLYWYRQAAGRGLQLLFYSVGIGQISSEVPQNLSASRPQDRQFILSSKKLLLSDSGFYLCAWTIELPSLAGGFNEQFFGPGTRLTVL.

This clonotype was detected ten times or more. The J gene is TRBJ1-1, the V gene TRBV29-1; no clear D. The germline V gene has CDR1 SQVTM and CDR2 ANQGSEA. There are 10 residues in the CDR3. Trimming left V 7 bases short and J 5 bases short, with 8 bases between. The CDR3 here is CSAGRTEAFF. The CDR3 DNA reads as TGCAGCGCGGGGAGGACTGAAGCTTTCTTT.

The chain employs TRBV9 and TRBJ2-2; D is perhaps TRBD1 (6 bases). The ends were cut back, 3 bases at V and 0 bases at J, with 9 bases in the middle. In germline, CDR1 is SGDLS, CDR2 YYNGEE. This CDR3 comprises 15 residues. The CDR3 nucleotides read TGTGCCAGCAGCGCCGGGACACCGAACACCGGGGAGCTGTTTTTT. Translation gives CASSAGTPNTGELFF.

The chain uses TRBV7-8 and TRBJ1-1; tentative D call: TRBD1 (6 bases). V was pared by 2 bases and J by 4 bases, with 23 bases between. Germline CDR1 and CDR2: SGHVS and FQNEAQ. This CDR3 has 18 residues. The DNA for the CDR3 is TGTGCCAGCAGCTTATATAAAACAGACAGGCTTCTGGGCACTGAAGCTTTCTTT. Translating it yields CASSLYKTDRLLGTEAFF.

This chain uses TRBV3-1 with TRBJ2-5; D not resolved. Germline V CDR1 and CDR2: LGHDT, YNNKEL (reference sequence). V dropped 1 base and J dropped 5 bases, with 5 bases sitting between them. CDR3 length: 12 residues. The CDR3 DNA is TGTGCCAGCAGCCAAGCCGTGGAGACCCAGTACTTC. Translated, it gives CASSQAVETQYF.

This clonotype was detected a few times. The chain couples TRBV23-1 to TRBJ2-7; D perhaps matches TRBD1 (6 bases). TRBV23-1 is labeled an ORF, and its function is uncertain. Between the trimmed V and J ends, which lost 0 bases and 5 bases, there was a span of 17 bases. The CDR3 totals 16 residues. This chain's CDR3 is CASSQSAQGTANEQYF. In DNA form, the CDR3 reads TGCGCCAGCAGTCAATCAGCCCAGGGGACCGCTAACGAGCAGTACTTC.

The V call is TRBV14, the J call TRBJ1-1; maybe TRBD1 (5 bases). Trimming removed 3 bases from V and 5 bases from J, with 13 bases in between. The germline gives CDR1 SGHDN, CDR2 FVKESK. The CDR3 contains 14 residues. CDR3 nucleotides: TGTGCCAGCAGCCAGATGTGGGGGGGGACTGAAGCTTTCTTT. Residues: CASSQMWGGTEAFF.

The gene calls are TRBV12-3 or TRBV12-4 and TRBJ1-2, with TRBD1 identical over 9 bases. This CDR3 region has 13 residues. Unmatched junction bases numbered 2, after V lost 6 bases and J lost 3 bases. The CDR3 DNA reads TGTGCCAGCAGCCGGGACAGGGACTATGGCTACACCTTC. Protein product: CASSRDRDYGYTF.

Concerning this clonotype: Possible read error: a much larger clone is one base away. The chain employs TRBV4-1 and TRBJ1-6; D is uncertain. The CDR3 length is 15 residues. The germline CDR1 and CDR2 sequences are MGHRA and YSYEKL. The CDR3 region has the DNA TGCGCCAGCAGCCCCGGACCCAGAGCGGATTCACCCATCCACTTT. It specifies CASSPGPRADSPIHF.

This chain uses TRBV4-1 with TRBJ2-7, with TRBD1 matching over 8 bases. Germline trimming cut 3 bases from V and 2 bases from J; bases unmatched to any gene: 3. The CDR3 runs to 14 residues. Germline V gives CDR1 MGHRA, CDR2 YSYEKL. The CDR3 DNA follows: TGCGCCAGCAGCCAGAGGACAGGGACCTACGAGCAGTACTTC. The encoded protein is CASSQRTGTYEQYF.

The CDR3 DNA reads as TGTGCCAGCAGTGACAGCTTGAACACTGAAGCTTTCTTT. It codes for CASSDSLNTEAFF. This chain joins TRBV7-9 and TRBJ1-1; D possibly corresponds to TRBD1 (5 bases). The CDR3 extends over 13 amino acids. The V end was cut by 6 bases, the J end by 0 bases, with 8 bases between. Germline CDR1 is SEHNR and CDR2 is FQNEAQ (reference sequence).

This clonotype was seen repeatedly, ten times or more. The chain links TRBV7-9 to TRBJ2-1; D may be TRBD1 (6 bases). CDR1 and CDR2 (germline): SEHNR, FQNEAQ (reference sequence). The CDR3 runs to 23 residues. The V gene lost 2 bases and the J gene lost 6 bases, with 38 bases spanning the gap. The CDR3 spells CASSLSFPLGPGSGTRDPNEQFF. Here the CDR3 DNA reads TGTGCCAGCAGCTTAAGTTTTCCCCTCGGCCCTGGGTCCGGGACACGGGATCCCAATGAGCAGTTCTTC.

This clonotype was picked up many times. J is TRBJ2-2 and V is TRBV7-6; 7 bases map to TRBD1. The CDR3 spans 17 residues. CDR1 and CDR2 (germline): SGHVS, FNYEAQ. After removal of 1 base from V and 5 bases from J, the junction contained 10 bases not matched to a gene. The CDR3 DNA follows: TGTGCCAGCAGCTTAGAGACAGGGTGGCGACGAACCGGGGAGCTGTTTTTT. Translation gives CASSLETGWRRTGELFF. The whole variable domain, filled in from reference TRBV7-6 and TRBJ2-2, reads GAGVSQSPRYKVTKRGQDVALRCDPISGHVSLYWYRQALGQGPEFLTYFNYEAQQDKSGLPNDRFSAERPEGSISTLTIQRTEQRDSAMYRCASSLETGWRRTGELFFGEGSRLTVL.

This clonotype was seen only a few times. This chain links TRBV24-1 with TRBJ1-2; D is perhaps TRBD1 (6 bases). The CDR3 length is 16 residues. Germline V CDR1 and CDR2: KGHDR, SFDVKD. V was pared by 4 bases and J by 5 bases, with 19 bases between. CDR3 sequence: CATSDPRGGRRYGYTF. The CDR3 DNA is TGTGCCACCAGTGACCCCCGGGGGGGGCGTAGGTATGGCTACACCTTC.

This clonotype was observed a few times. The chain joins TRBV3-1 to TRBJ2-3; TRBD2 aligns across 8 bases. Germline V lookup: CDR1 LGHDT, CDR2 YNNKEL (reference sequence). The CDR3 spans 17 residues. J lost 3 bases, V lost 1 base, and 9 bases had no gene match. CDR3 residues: CASSQAYGGGRTDTQYF. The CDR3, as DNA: TGTGCCAGCAGCCAAGCTTACGGCGGGGGGAGAACAGATACGCAGTATTTT.

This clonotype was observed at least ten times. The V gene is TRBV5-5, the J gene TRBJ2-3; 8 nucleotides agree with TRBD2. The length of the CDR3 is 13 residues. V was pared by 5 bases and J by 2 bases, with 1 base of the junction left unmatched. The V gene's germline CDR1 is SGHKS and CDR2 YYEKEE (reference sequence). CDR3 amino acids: CASSSGVTDTQYF. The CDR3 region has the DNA TGTGCCAGCAGTAGCGGGGTCACAGATACGCAGTATTTT.

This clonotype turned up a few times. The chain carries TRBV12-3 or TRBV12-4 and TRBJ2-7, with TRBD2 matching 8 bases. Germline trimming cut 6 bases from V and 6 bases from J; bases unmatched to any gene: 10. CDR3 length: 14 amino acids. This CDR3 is CASSLGGVASEQYF. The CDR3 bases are TGTGCCAGCAGCCTCGGGGGGGTGGCGTCCGAGCAGTACTTC.

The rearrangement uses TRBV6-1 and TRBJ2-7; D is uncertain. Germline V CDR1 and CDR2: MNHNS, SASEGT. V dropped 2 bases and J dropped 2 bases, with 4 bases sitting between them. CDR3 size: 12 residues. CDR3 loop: CASSERTYEQYF. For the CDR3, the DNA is TGTGCCAGCAGTGAACGTACCTACGAGCAGTACTTC.

The CDR3 protein is CASSFVGQSNQPQHF. The CDR3, as DNA: TGTGCCAGCAGTTTCGTGGGACAGAGCAATCAGCCCCAGCATTTT. The genes are TRBV12-3 or TRBV12-4 and TRBJ1-5, with 7 bases aligning to TRBD1. This CDR3 is built from 15 residues. With 3 bases clipped from V and 1 base from J, the junction kept 3 bases outside the gene matches.

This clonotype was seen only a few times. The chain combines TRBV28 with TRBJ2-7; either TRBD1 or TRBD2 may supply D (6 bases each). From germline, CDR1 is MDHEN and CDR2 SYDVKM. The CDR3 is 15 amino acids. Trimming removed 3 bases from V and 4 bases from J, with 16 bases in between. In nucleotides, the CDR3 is TGTGCCAGCAGTTTCCGGGGGCCGGGTAGATACGAGCAGTACTTC. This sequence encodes CASSFRGPGRYEQYF.

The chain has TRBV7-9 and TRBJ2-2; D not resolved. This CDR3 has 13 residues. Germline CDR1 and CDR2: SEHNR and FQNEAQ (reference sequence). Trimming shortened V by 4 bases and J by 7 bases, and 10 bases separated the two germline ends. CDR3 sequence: CASSWVLDGELFF. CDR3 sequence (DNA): TGTGCCAGCAGCTGGGTCTTGGACGGGGAGCTGTTTTTT.

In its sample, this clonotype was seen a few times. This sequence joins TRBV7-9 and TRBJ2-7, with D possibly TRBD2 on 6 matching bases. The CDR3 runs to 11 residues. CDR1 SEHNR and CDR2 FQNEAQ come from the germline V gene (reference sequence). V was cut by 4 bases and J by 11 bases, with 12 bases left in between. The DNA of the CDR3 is TGTGCCAGCAGCTCCGTGGGAGGAAAGTACTTC. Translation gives CASSSVGGKYF.

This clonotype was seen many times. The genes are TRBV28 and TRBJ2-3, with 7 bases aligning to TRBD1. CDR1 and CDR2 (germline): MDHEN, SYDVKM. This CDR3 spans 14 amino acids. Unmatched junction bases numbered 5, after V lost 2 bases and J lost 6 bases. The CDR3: CASSLTGVVDTQYF. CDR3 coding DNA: TGTGCCAGCAGTTTAACAGGGGTGGTGGATACGCAGTATTTT.